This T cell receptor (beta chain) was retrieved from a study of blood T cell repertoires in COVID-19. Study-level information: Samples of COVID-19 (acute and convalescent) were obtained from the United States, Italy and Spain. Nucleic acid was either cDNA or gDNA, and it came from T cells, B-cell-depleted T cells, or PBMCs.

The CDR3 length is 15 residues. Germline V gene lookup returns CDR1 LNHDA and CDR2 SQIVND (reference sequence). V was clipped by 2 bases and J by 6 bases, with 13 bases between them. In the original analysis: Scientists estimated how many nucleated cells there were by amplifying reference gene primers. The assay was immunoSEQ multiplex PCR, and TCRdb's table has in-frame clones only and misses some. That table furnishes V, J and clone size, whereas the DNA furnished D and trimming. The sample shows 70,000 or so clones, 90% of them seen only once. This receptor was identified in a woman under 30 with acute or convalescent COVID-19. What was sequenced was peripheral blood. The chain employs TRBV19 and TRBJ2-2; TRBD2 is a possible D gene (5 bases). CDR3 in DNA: TGTGCCAGTAGTATAAGTGGGAGAGGCGCCGGGGAGCTGTTTTTT. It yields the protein CASSISGRGAGELFF.